This T cell receptor beta chain was recorded in a study of cytomegalovirus exposure and HLA in healthy donors. Study-level results: The study found most TCR sequences rare, yet found some public TCRs in many donors. There were reportedly fewer N-insertions in an Asian-associated ancestry cluster than the approximately 640-donor mean, in a later analysis.

Per the germline V gene, CDR1 is SGHNT and CDR2 is YYREEE (reference sequence). This CDR3 has 12 residues. J lost 10 bases, V lost 4 bases, and 5 bases had no gene match. A word on this clone: The target antigen is unknown.

PCR was performed using 60 Vbeta and 13 Jbeta primers. Assay used: immunoSEQ multiplex PCR; TCRdb lists only in-frame clones, some missing. This table holds more than 90,000 clones, roughly three quarters found once. This sequence was found in a woman in her fifties or sixties in good health and CMV-seronegative. The genes are TRBV5-4 and TRBJ2-1, with 7 positions matching TRBD2. The sequencing input was PBMCs. CDR3 sequence (DNA): TGTGCCAGCAGCCCCCATAGCGGGGAGCAGTTCTTC. It encodes CASSPHSGEQFF.